This passage covers 18 T cell receptor beta chains from one sample sequenced in a study of technical replicates of blood from several donors. Profiling relied on immunoSEQ multiplex PCR, and the TCRdb table lists in-frame clones only, not all of them. The top ten clones hold about 0.25% of a sample with tens of thousands of clones, 90% to 95% of them seen once. Sequences were obtained from T cells isolated from PBMCs. The receptors were gathered from a human donor in good health.

The chain carries TRBV28 and TRBJ2-4; 9 bases are shared with TRBD2. The germline gives CDR1 MDHEN, CDR2 SYDVKM. V lost 4 bases and J lost 0; bases outside the gene matches: 13. The CDR3 extends over 19 amino acids. CDR3 protein: CASSSKTSGPTLAKNIQYF. As DNA, the CDR3 is TGTGCCAGCAGTTCAAAAACTAGCGGGCCAACTTTAGCCAAAAACATTCAGTACTTC. The entire variable domain, with the rest obtained from reference TRBV28 and TRBJ2-4, is as follows: DVKVTQSSRYLVKRTGEKVFLECVQDMDHENMFWYRQDPGLGLRLIYFSYDVKMKEKGDIPEGYSVSREKKERFSLILESASTNQTSMYLCASSSKTSGPTLAKNIQYFGAGTRLSVL.

V is TRBV19 and J is TRBJ1-1, with D unresolved. Trimming took 0 bases from V and 8 from J, leaving 16 bases between them. The length of the CDR3 is 15 residues. CDR1 is LNHDA, CDR2 SQIVND, per germline (reference sequence). The CDR3 DNA reads as TGTGCCAGTAGTATAGAGATTCGGGGAACAGCGGAAGCTTTCTTT. It translates to CASSIEIRGTAEAFF.

The chain carries TRBV19 and TRBJ1-2; D gene ambiguous. The CDR3 has 15 residues. The germline gives CDR1 LNHDA, CDR2 SQIVND (reference sequence). Trimming pared 3 bases from V and 6 bases from J, leaving 17 bases between. CDR3 bases: TGTGCCAGTAGTATTCTGGGGTCCGTCGGGGATGGCTACACCTTC. This translates into CASSILGSVGDGYTF.

The sample holds a few counts of this clone. J is TRBJ1-5 and V is TRBV6-1; unclear D gene. The germline V and J ends were trimmed by 1 base and 6 bases, with 4 bases remaining between them. The CDR3 has 12 residues. Germline V gene lookup returns CDR1 MNHNS and CDR2 SASEGT. The CDR3 DNA is TGTGCCAGCAGTGAAGGGAGTCAGCCCCAGCATTTT. This sequence encodes CASSEGSQPQHF.

This chain connects TRBV14 to TRBJ1-2, with 11 bases lining up with TRBD1. Germline lookup yields CDR1 SGHDN and CDR2 FVKESK. The CDR3 spans 13 residues. With 1 base clipped from V and 8 bases from J, the junction kept 0 bases outside the gene matches. For the CDR3, the DNA is TGTGCCAGCAGCCAAGGGACAGGGGGCGGCTACACCTTC. Its translation is CASSQGTGGGYTF.

V usage is TRBV28 and J usage is TRBJ2-7; possibly TRBD1 for D (5 bases). This CDR3 region has 15 residues. Germline CDR1 and CDR2: MDHEN and SYDVKM. Trimming pared 5 bases from V and 4 bases from J, leaving 18 bases between. The CDR3 loop is CASSPRAWGGYEQYF. The CDR3 DNA is TGTGCCAGCAGTCCACGGGCATGGGGCGGTTACGAGCAGTACTTC.

The J gene is TRBJ2-7, the V gene TRBV19; the D gene is possibly TRBD1 (6 bases). The CDR3 runs 12 residues. V lost 6 bases, J lost 4 bases, and 10 bases lay in between. Germline V gives CDR1 LNHDA, CDR2 SQIVND (reference sequence). CDR3 DNA: TGTGCCAGTAGCCCGGACAGTTACGAGCAGTACTTC. Encoded protein: CASSPDSYEQYF.

The chain combines TRBV2 with TRBJ2-3, with D hard to call. V lost 0 bases and J lost 6, with 10 bases in between. The length of the CDR3 is 14 residues. The germline gives CDR1 SNHLY, CDR2 FYNNEI. The CDR3 nucleotides read TGTGCCAGCAGTGAAGCGTTTCGGGTGGATACGCAGTATTTT. This codes for CASSEAFRVDTQYF.

The chain joins TRBV9 to TRBJ1-3; D possibly corresponds to TRBD1 (5 bases). V dropped 0 bases and J dropped 4 bases, with 17 bases sitting between them. CDR1 is SGDLS, CDR2 YYNGEE, per germline. This CDR3 contains 17 residues. CDR3: CASSVEGTGRGGNTIYF. CDR3 sequence (DNA): TGTGCCAGCAGCGTAGAGGGGACCGGGAGGGGAGGAAACACCATATATTTT.

The chain employs TRBV15 and TRBJ1-1; D is ambiguous. This CDR3 region has 13 residues. Germline lookup yields CDR1 LNHNV and CDR2 YYDKDF (reference sequence). V gave up 8 bases and J gave up 1 base, with 11 bases separating them. In DNA, the CDR3 is TGTGCCACCCGTACTAATACGAACACTGAAGCTTTCTTT. Its translation is CATRTNTNTEAFF.

The V call is TRBV6-1, the J call TRBJ2-1; 15 nucleotides line up with TRBD2. The germline CDR1 and CDR2 sequences are MNHNS and SASEGT. The CDR3 extends over 17 amino acids. The trim removed 4 bases at V and 8 bases at J, leaving 9 bases unmatched. CDR3 loop: CASSVGLAGGPLHEQFF. Written as DNA, the CDR3 is TGTGCCAGCAGTGTAGGACTAGCGGGAGGGCCTCTCCATGAGCAGTTCTTC.

This clone was detected only once. The chain carries TRBV15 and TRBJ2-6; possibly TRBD1 for D (5 bases). The V gene lost 1 base and the J gene lost 2 bases, with 9 bases spanning the gap. Germline CDR1 reads LNHNV; CDR2 reads YYDKDF (reference sequence). The CDR3 has 16 amino acids. This CDR3 reads CATSRGPGTGANVLTF. The CDR3 DNA reads as TGTGCCACCAGCAGAGGGCCAGGGACTGGGGCCAACGTCCTGACTTTC.

This chain links TRBV5-1 with TRBJ2-1, with TRBD2 matching over 12 bases. The CDR3 extends over 16 amino acids. In germline, CDR1 is SGHRS, CDR2 YFSETQ. J lost 2 bases, V lost 4 bases, and 4 bases had no gene match. The CDR3 region is CASSLTSGGTYNEQFF. CDR3 DNA: TGCGCCAGCAGCCTGACTAGCGGGGGAACCTACAATGAGCAGTTCTTC.

This clone has a handful of counts. This chain joins TRBV4-1 and TRBJ1-1; the D gene is possibly TRBD1 (5 bases). Germline V gene sequence: CDR1 MGHRA, CDR2 YSYEKL. CDR3 length: 14 residues. V lost 3 bases, J lost 1 base, and 9 bases lay in between. The CDR3 loop reads CASSHQGWNTEAFF. Written as DNA, the CDR3 is TGCGCCAGCAGCCACCAGGGCTGGAACACTGAAGCTTTCTTT.

This clone is labeled medium-sized. This chain uses TRBV6-5 with TRBJ1-5; perhaps TRBD1 as D (5 bases). V lost 6 bases to trimming and J lost 4 bases, with 13 bases between them. Germline CDR1 and CDR2: MNHEY and SVGAGI. This CDR3 has 14 residues. The CDR3 DNA is TGTGCCAGCAGCGCGGGACTACAAAATCAGCCCCAGCATTTT. As protein: CASSAGLQNQPQHF.

The chain carries TRBV6-1 and TRBJ2-1; the D gene is possibly TRBD2 (5 bases). V gave up 5 bases and J gave up 10 bases, with 12 bases separating them. Germline V gene sequence: CDR1 MNHNS, CDR2 SASEGT. The CDR3 has 12 amino acids. DNA for the CDR3: TGTGCCAGCAGTTCCGCCGGGGAGGAGCAGTTCTTC. Translating it yields CASSSAGEEQFF.

The CDR3 nucleotides are TGTGCCAGCAGTGAAGTAACAGGAGATGAAGCTTTCTTT. Its translation is CASSEVTGDEAFF. The V call is TRBV2, the J call TRBJ1-1; D might be TRBD1 (5 bases). V lost 1 base, J lost 7 bases, and 10 bases lay in between. Germline loops: CDR1 SNHLY, CDR2 FYNNEI. This CDR3 has 13 amino acids.

This clone was found once. This sequence joins TRBV9 and TRBJ2-7; a possible D gene is TRBD2 (5 bases). Germline CDR1 reads SGDLS; CDR2 reads YYNGEE. V dropped 3 bases and J dropped 5 bases, with 9 bases sitting between them. This CDR3 has 12 amino acids. The DNA for the CDR3 is TGTGCCAGCAGCGCGGACTCGGACGAGCAGTACTTC. It encodes CASSADSDEQYF.